In its sample, the clone carrying this T cell receptor beta chain was seen a few times. Its antigen is as yet unknown. The time point was: inflamed ileum from the surgical specimen. Per germline, CDR1 MDHEN and CDR2 SYDVKM. This CDR3 region has 14 residues. V lost 11 bases and J 4 bases, leaving 18 bases between the germline ends. The data belong to a study of T cell repertoires in ileal Crohn's disease. Whole-study findings and limits: Every patient over 26.8% clonality showed endoscopic recurrence.

Generated by immunoSEQ multiplex PCR, the TCRdb table keeps only in-frame clones and is missing some. The repertoire has 8,000 or so clones, 65% to 90% of them found once; the top ten carry 11%. The TCR comes from an adult with Crohn's disease. This sequence joins TRBV28 and TRBJ1-3; D is unresolved. The sequenced sample was ileal tissue. The CDR3 reads CAVPSPQAGNTIYF. Written as DNA, the CDR3 is TGTGCCGTCCCTTCGCCCCAGGCGGGAAACACCATATATTTT.